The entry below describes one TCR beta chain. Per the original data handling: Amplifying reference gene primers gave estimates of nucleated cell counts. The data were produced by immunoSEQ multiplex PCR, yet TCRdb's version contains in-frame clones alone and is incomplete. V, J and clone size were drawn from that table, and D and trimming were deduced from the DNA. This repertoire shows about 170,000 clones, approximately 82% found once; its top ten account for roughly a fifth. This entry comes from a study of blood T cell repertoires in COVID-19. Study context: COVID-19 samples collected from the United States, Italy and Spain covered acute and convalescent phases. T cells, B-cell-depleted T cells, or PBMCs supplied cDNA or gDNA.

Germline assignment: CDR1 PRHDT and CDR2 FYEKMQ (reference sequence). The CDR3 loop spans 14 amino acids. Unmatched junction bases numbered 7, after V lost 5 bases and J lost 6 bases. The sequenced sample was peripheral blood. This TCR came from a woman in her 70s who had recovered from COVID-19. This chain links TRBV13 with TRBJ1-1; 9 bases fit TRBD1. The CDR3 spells CASSPDRGPAEAFF. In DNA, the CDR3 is TGTGCCAGCAGCCCGGACAGGGGACCCGCTGAAGCTTTCTTT.